Presented here are 5 T cell receptor beta chains from one specimen sequenced in a study of shared clonotypes between healthy human individuals. Repertoires were generated with immunoSEQ multiplex PCR, while TCRdb's copy carries only in-frame clones and drops some. The sample carries some 2,000,000 clones, 95% recorded once. Sequenced: naive CD4+ T cells sorted from blood. Subset defined: CD45RA+ positively selected. The receptors stem from a man in his late teens or twenties in good health.

The chain uses TRBV18 and TRBJ1-2; no definite D call. This CDR3 is built from 13 residues. The V and J ends lost 3 bases and 4 bases respectively, with 9 bases between them. Germline CDR1 KGHSH, CDR2 LQKENI. CDR3 amino acids: CASSPPGTYGYTF. The CDR3 nucleotides are TGTGCCAGCTCACCTCCGGGCACCTATGGCTACACCTTC.

As regards this clone: Other DNA sequences in this specimen translate into the identical CDR3. This chain links TRBV27 with TRBJ1-1, with a possible D match to TRBD1 (6 bases). The CDR3 is made up of 14 amino acids. Germline CDR1 MNHEY, CDR2 SMNVEV (reference sequence). The germline V and J ends were trimmed by 3 bases and 1 base, with 9 bases remaining between them. The CDR3: CASSFGRGNTEAFF. The CDR3 nucleotides are TGTGCCAGCAGTTTTGGCAGGGGGAACACTGAAGCTTTCTTT.

The rearrangement joins TRBV4-3 to TRBJ2-3; 9 positions match TRBD2. Per germline, CDR1 LGHNA and CDR2 YSLEER. Trimming removed 2 bases from V and 2 bases from J; junction bases left unmatched: 11. The CDR3 has 18 amino acids. This chain's CDR3 is CASSQSLGLADPTDTQYF. The CDR3 coding sequence is TGCGCCAGCAGCCAATCGCTGGGACTAGCCGATCCCACAGATACGCAGTATTTT.

The V and J genes are TRBV9 and TRBJ1-6, with TRBD1 matching 7 bases. Germline V gives CDR1 SGDLS, CDR2 YYNGEE. The CDR3 consists of 14 residues. The trim removed 5 bases at V and 7 bases at J, leaving 6 bases unmatched. The CDR3 nucleotides are TGTGCCAGCAGTGCCGGGACAGAAAATTCACCCCTCCACTTT. Translated: CASSAGTENSPLHF. The variable domain in full, with the rest retrieved from reference TRBV9 and TRBJ1-6, is DSGVTQTPKHLITATGQRVTLRCSPRSGDLSVYWYQQSLDQGLQFLIQYYNGEERAKGNILERFSAQQFPDLHSELNLSSLELGDSALYFCASSAGTENSPLHFGNGTRLTVT.

The gene calls are TRBV6-6 and TRBJ1-6; D gene unclear. CDR3 size: 16 residues. V lost 0 bases and J 5 bases, leaving 11 bases between the germline ends. Germline loops: CDR1 MNHNY, CDR2 SVGAGI (reference sequence). The CDR3 spells CASSYSTDSHNSPLHF. In DNA, the CDR3 is TGTGCCAGCAGTTACTCAACCGATTCCCATAATTCACCCCTCCACTTT.